Here is one TCR beta chain with its context. Its specificity is unknown. Noted time point: healthy volunteer bleed at 6 weeks. Someone pulled total RNA out of unfractionated whole blood. This specimen belongs to a study of human T cells and chemical hapten exposure. Study-level information: It was small differences in pooled library volume that mainly caused per-sample TCR yields to vary.

General study results and limits: TCRs whose frequency exceeded 1 in 1000 remained the same following DPC sensitization.

CDR1 is LNHDA, CDR2 SQIVND, per germline (reference sequence). V dropped 7 bases and J dropped 3; count of bases not matched to a gene: 8. CDR3 length: 15 residues. The library tagged individual cDNA molecules with unique molecular identifiers. As processed by the authors: Sample-level TCR yields exhibited a median of approximately 96,000, with a range of about 23,224 to 700,000. TCRdb independently ran MiXCR on the RACE reads; one entry per CDR3 protein. TCRdb, not the original authors, processed these V and J calls. The table lists 50,000 to 70,000 distinct CDR3 sequences, around 6.1% of them singletons.

The genes are TRBV19 and TRBJ2-1; 8 bases match TRBD1. The receptor was derived from a female donor in good health. Some clones in this sample may be carry-over from other donors' samples. The sequenced sample consisted of whole blood. As DNA, the CDR3 is TGTGCCAGTAAACCAGGGGGCCTTTACTACAATGAGCAGTTCTTC. It is translated as CASKPGGLYYNEQFF. Drawing the rest from reference TRBV19 and TRBJ2-1, the complete variable domain is DGGITQSPKYLFRKEGQNVTLSCEQNLNHDAMYWYRQDPGQGLRLIYYSQIVNDFQKGDIAEGYSVSREKKESFPLTVTSAQKNPTAFYLCASKPGGLYYNEQFFGPGTRLTVL.